Listed below are T cell receptor beta chains from one sample, sequenced in a study of blood T cell repertoires in COVID-19. Repertoires were generated with immunoSEQ multiplex PCR, while TCRdb's copy carries only in-frame clones and drops some. In the table there are 150,000 to 200,000 clones, around four fifths of which are singletons. The sequenced sample consisted of peripheral blood. These receptors were collected from a man aged 40-50 years who had recovered from COVID-19. CDR3s include the opening cysteine and the closing phenylalanine or tryptophan. A D gene is named only where the DNA matches it firmly. Only some rows state a clone size, as once, few, many or a class for expanded clones.

clone_size d_call j_call v_call cdr3_aa cdr3_nt
. . TRBJ2-6 TRBV30 CAWVYRLSGANVLTF TGTGCCTGGGTATACAGGCTCTCTGGGGCCAACGTCCTGACTTTC
. TRBD1 TRBJ1-2 TRBV28 CASSNQGEGYTF TGTGCCAGCAGTAATCAGGGGGAAGGCTACACCTTC
. . TRBJ2-6 TRBV7-3 CASSLTTDTGSGANVLTF TGTGCCAGCAGCTTAACGACGGACACCGGCTCTGGGGCCAACGTCCTGACTTTC
. TRBD2 TRBJ2-5 TRBV6-5 CASSYRTSKETQYF TGTGCCAGCAGTTACCGGACTAGTAAAGAGACCCAGTACTTC
. . TRBJ2-7 TRBV9 CASSVEPSWTYEQYF TGTGCCAGCAGCGTAGAGCCTAGTTGGACCTACGAGCAGTACTTC
few TRBD2 TRBJ2-1 TRBV7-9 CASSLPSGGYNEQFF TGTGCCAGCAGCTTACCTAGCGGGGGTTACAATGAGCAGTTCTTC
. TRBD1 TRBJ1-1 TRBV19 CASSTLQGFSEAFF TGTGCCAGTAGTACTCTACAGGGGTTTTCTGAAGCTTTCTTT
. TRBD2 TRBJ2-1 TRBV5-1 CASSGSSGSHEQFF TGCGCCAGCAGCGGCTCTAGCGGGAGTCATGAGCAGTTCTTC
. TRBD1 TRBJ2-7 TRBV30 CAWSAGTGDYEQYF TGTGCCTGGAGTGCCGGGACAGGTGACTACGAGCAGTACTTC
. TRBD1 TRBJ1-2 TRBV7-8 CASSPGQGFGYTF TGTGCCAGCAGCCCGGGACAGGGATTCGGCTACACCTTC
. TRBD1 TRBJ1-1 TRBV6-5 CASPTPPQGVTEAFF TGTGCCAGCCCTACCCCCCCCCAGGGGGTCACTGAAGCTTTCTTT
once . TRBJ2-7 TRBV7-9 CASSAPEGYEQYF TGTGCCAGCAGCGCCCCCGAGGGCTACGAGCAGTACTTC
. . TRBJ2-5 TRBV18 CASSPGQGNQETQYF TGTGCCAGCTCACCAGGCCAGGGGAACCAAGAGACCCAGTACTTC
. TRBD1 TRBJ2-3 TRBV12-3/TRBV12-4 CASSSTGTDTQYF TGTGCCAGCAGTTCGACAGGGACAGATACGCAGTATTTT
. . TRBJ1-1 TRBV10-3 CAISGGDEAFF TGTGCCATCTCGGGGGGAGACGAAGCTTTCTTT
. TRBD1 TRBJ1-2 TRBV19 CASMGGDRVYGYTF TGTGCCAGTATGGGTGGGGACAGGGTCTATGGCTACACCTTC
. TRBD2 TRBJ2-1 TRBV30 CAWSGPGLGSYNEQFF TGTGCCTGGAGTGGGCCGGGACTAGGATCCTACAATGAGCAGTTCTTC
. TRBD1 TRBJ1-5 TRBV18 CASSRNQTGGFNQPQHF TGTGCCAGCTCACGAAACCAGACAGGGGGCTTCAATCAGCCCCAGCATTTT
. TRBD1 TRBJ2-2 TRBV2 CASSIRTGGSGELFF TGTGCCAGCAGTATAAGGACAGGGGGCTCCGGGGAGCTGTTTTTT
once . TRBJ1-4 TRBV3-1/TRBV3-2 CASSISPGLGEKLFF TGTGCCAGCAGCATTAGCCCAGGGCTGGGCGAAAAACTGTTTTTT
. TRBD1 TRBJ2-3 TRBV6-5 CASSLDRGRVDTQYF TGTGCCAGCAGCCTGGACAGGGGGCGGGTAGATACGCAGTATTTT
. TRBD2 TRBJ2-1 TRBV5-5 CASSPQRGRSYNEQFF TGTGCCAGCAGCCCTCAGCGGGGTAGGTCCTACAATGAGCAGTTCTTC
. . TRBJ2-7 TRBV6-1 CASSERPNRRGLTPREQYF TGTGCCAGCAGTGAGCGCCCTAATCGCCGGGGATTAACCCCCCGCGAGCAGTACTTC
. . TRBJ2-7 TRBV4-2 CASSQEEGAEQYF TGTGCCAGCAGCCAAGAGGAGGGAGCCGAGCAGTACTTC
. . TRBJ1-5 TRBV13 CASSLGQLHGNQPQHF TGTGCCAGCAGCTTAGGACAGCTGCATGGCAATCAGCCCCAGCATTTT
. TRBD1 TRBJ1-2 TRBV28 CASSSLRQGANYGYTF TGTGCCAGCAGTTCACTAAGACAGGGGGCTAACTATGGCTACACCTTC
. TRBD1 TRBJ2-7 TRBV6-5 CASRRQGASYEQYF TGTGCCAGCAGGAGACAGGGGGCGTCCTACGAGCAGTACTTC
. TRBD1 TRBJ2-1 TRBV7-3 CASSPGQHNEQFF TGTGCCAGCAGCCCGGGACAGCACAATGAGCAGTTCTTC
. TRBD1 TRBJ2-1 TRBV6-2/TRBV6-3 CASSYAGTGRRREQFF TGTGCCAGCAGTTACGCCGGGACAGGGAGGAGGCGTGAGCAGTTCTTC
. TRBD1 TRBJ2-7 TRBV11-3 CASGTGRYEQYF TGTGCCAGCGGGACAGGGAGATACGAGCAGTACTTC
. . TRBJ1-4 TRBV5-1 CASSFGTNNEKLFF TGCGCCAGCAGCTTCGGGACAAATAATGAAAAACTGTTTTTT
. . TRBJ1-6 TRBV3-1/TRBV3-2 CASSQDHGGIGSPLHF TGTGCCAGCAGCCAAGATCATGGGGGCATTGGATCACCCCTCCACTTT
. TRBD1 TRBJ2-1 TRBV19 CASSRPGQGYNEQFF TGTGCCAGTAGCCGACCGGGACAGGGATACAATGAGCAGTTCTTC
. . TRBJ2-2 TRBV11-1 CASSLRSGSNTGELFF TGTGCCAGCAGCTTACGATCCGGGTCGAACACCGGGGAGCTGTTTTTT
. TRBD1 TRBJ2-7 TRBV7-9 CASSGRDSPLTYEQYF TGTGCCAGCAGCGGAAGGGACAGCCCGCTTACCTACGAGCAGTACTTC
once . TRBJ1-2 TRBV19 CASSHYVPQAYGYTF TGTGCCAGTAGCCATTACGTCCCCCAGGCCTATGGCTACACCTTC
. TRBD2 TRBJ2-7 TRBV27 CASSGLAGEGIYEQYF TGTGCCAGCAGTGGGCTAGCGGGAGAAGGAATCTACGAGCAGTACTTC
once TRBD1 TRBJ2-2 TRBV7-6 CASSTGQGATGELFF TGTGCCAGCAGCACCGGACAGGGGGCAACCGGGGAGCTGTTTTTT
. TRBD2 TRBJ2-1 TRBV30 CAWSNQRDYNEQFF TGTGCCTGGAGTAATCAGCGGGACTACAATGAGCAGTTCTTC
. . TRBJ2-7 TRBV30 CAWSFSGGSSYEQYF TGTGCCTGGAGTTTTAGCGGAGGGAGCTCCTACGAGCAGTACTTC
. TRBD2 TRBJ2-7 TRBV11-2 CASSPPSGRAYEQYF TGTGCCAGCAGCCCACCTAGCGGGAGGGCCTACGAGCAGTACTTC
. . TRBJ1-4 TRBV7-9 CASSLGGSNEKLFF TGTGCCAGCAGCTTAGGCGGCTCTAATGAAAAACTGTTTTTT
once TRBD1 TRBJ1-5 TRBV7-2 CASSMTGNQPQHF TGTGCCAGCAGCATGACAGGGAATCAGCCCCAGCATTTT
. . TRBJ2-5 TRBV18 CASSPQQETQYF TGTGCCAGCTCACCCCAGCAAGAGACCCAGTACTTC
. . TRBJ1-3 TRBV6-5 CASTSGVPGNTIYF TGTGCCAGCACCTCCGGGGTCCCCGGAAACACCATATATTTT
. . TRBJ2-2 TRBV6-2/TRBV6-3 CASSPSEHTGELFF TGTGCCAGCAGCCCTAGCGAACACACCGGGGAGCTGTTTTTT
once . TRBJ1-1 TRBV28 CASSLWGGAVATEAFF TGTGCCAGCAGTTTATGGGGGGGGGCCGTGGCCACTGAAGCTTTCTTT
. . TRBJ2-2 TRBV6-1 CASSEIRVGTGELFF TGTGCCAGCAGTGAAATACGGGTCGGCACCGGGGAGCTGTTTTTT